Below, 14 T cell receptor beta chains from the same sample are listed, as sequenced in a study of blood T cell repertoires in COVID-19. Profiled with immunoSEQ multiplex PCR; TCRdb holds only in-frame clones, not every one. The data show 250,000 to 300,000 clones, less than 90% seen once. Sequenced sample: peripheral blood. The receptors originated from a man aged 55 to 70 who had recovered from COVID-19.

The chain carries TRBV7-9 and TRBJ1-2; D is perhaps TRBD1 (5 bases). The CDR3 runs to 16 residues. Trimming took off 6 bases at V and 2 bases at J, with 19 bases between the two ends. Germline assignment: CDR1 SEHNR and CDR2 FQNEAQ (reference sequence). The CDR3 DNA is TGTGCCAGCAGTCAAAGGACTACAGGAACGAACTATGGCTACACCTTC. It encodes CASSQRTTGTNYGYTF. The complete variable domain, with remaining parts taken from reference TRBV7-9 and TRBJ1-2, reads DTGVSQNPRHKITKRGQNVTFRCDPISEHNRLYWYRQTLGQGPEFLTYFQNEAQLEKSRLLSDRFSAERPKGSFSTLEIQRTEQGDSAMYLCASSQRTTGTNYGYTFGSGTRLTVV.

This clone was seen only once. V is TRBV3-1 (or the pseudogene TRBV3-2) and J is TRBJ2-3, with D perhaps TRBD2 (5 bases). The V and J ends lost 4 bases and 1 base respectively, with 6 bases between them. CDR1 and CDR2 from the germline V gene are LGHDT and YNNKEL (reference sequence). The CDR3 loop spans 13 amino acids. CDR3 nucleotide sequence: TGTGCCAGCAGCCCGGAGGGCACAGATACGCAGTATTTT. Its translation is CASSPEGTDTQYF.

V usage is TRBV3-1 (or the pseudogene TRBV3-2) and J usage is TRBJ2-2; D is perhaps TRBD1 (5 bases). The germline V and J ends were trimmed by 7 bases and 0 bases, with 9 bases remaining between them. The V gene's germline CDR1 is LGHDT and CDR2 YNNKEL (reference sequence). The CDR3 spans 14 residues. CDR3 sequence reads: CASTRQPNTGELFF. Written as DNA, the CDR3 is TGTGCCAGCACCCGACAGCCGAACACCGGGGAGCTGTTTTTT.

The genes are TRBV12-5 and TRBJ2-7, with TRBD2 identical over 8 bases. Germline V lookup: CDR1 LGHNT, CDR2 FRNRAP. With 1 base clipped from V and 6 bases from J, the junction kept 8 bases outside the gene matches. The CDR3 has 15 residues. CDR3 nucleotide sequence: TGTGCTAGTGGTTTGGGATCCGGGACTAGACCCGAGCAGTACTTC. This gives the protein CASGLGSGTRPEQYF. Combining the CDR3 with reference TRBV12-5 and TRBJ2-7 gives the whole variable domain DARVTQTPRHKVTEMGQEVTMRCQPILGHNTVFWYRQTMMQGLELLAYFRNRAPLDDSGMPKDRFSAEMPDATLATLKIQPSEPRDSAVYFCASGLGSGTRPEQYFGPGTRLTVT.

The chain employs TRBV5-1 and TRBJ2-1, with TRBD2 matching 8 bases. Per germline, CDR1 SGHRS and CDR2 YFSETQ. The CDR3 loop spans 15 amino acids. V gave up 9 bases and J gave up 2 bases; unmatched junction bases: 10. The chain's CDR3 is CATKRELAAYNEQFF. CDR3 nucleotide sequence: TGCGCCACCAAACGGGAACTAGCGGCCTACAATGAGCAGTTCTTC.

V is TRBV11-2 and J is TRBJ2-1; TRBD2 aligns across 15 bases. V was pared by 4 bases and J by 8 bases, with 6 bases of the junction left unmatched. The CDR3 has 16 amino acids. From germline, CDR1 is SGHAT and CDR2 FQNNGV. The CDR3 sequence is CASSSWGLAGGHEQFF. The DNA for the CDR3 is TGTGCCAGCAGCTCGTGGGGACTAGCGGGAGGACATGAGCAGTTCTTC.

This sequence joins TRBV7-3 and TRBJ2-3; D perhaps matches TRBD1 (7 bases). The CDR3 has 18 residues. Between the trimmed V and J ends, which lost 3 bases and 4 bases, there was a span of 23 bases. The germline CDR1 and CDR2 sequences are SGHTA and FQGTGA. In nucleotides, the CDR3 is TGTGCCAGCAGCTTCGGGGGTTTAACAGGGGTAGGGGCAGATACGCAGTATTTT. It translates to CASSFGGLTGVGADTQYF. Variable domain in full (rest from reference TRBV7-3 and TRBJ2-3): GAGVSQTPSNKVTEKGKYVELRCDPISGHTALYWYRQSLGQGPEFLIYFQGTGAADDSGLPNDRFFAVRPEGSVSTLKIQRTERGDSAVYLCASSFGGLTGVGADTQYFGPGTRLTVL.

The CDR3: CASSLDGRSGVNEQFF. In DNA, the CDR3 is TGCGCCAGCAGCTTGGACGGTCGGTCAGGGGTCAATGAGCAGTTCTTC. V usage is TRBV5-1 and J usage is TRBJ2-1; D is possibly TRBD1 (6 bases). CDR1 and CDR2 from the germline V gene are SGHRS and YFSETQ. Between the trimmed V and J ends, which lost 0 bases and 6 bases, there was a span of 16 bases. The CDR3 length is 16 residues.

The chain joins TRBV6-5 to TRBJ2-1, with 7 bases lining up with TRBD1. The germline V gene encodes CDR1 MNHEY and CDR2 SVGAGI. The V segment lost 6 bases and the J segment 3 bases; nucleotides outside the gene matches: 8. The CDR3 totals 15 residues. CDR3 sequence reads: CASRPQGVVYNEQFF. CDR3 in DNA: TGTGCCAGCAGGCCCCAGGGGGTGGTCTACAATGAGCAGTTCTTC.

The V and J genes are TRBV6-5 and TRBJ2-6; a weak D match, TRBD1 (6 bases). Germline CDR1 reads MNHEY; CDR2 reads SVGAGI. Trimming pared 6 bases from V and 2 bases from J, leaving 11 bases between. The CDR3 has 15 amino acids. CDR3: CASSSRGTGANVLTF. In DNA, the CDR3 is TGTGCCAGCAGCTCCAGGGGTACTGGGGCCAACGTCCTGACTTTC.

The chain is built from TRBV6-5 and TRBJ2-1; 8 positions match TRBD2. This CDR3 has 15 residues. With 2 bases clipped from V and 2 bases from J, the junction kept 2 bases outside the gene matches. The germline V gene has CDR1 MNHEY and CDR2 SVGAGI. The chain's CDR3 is CASSYLSGTYNEQFF. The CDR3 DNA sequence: TGTGCCAGCAGTTACCTTAGCGGGACCTACAATGAGCAGTTCTTC.

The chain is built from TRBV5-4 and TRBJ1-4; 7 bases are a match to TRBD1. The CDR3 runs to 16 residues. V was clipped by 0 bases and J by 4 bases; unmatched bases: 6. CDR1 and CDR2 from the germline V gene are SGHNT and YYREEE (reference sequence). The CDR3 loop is CASSLVPGQHNEKLFF. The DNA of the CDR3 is TGTGCCAGCAGCTTGGTTCCGGGACAGCATAATGAAAAACTGTTTTTT.

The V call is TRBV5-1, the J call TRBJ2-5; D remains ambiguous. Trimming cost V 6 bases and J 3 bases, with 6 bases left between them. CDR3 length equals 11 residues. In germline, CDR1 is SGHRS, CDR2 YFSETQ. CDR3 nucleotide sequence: TGCGCCAGCACCCACAAAGAGACCCAGTACTTC. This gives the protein CASTHKETQYF.

CDR3 sequence: CASSRTGIQETQYF. In DNA form, the CDR3 reads TGTGCCAGCAGTCGTACAGGTATCCAAGAGACCCAGTACTTC. The rearrangement joins TRBV2 to TRBJ2-5; TRBD1 might be the D (5 bases). Germline assignment: CDR1 SNHLY and CDR2 FYNNEI. This CDR3 is built from 14 residues. With 5 bases removed from V and 1 base from J, the gap between germline ends came to 11 bases.